The 17 T cell receptor beta chains in this list originate from one sample, sequenced in a study of CXCR3-negative and CXCR3-positive naive CD8 T cells. UMI-tagged TRB cDNA libraries were built via 5' RACE. TCRdb reanalyzed the 5' RACE reads and collapses them to one entry per CDR3 protein, without DNA. The data show about 92,000 distinct CDR3 sequences, and the top ten clones hold around 1.8%. Sample: naive CXCR3- CD8+ T cells from blood. Subset specified: CD45RO-CCR7+CD27+CD95- naive CD8+ T cells lacking CXCR3 (TNR3-). The receptors here all came from a human donor in good health. Some clones in this sample may be carry-over from other donors' samples.

The chain recombines TRBV12-3 or TRBV12-4 with TRBJ1-1. The CDR3 has 17 amino acids. The CDR3 here is CASSSLVRESMNTEAFF.

The rearrangement links TRBV20-1 to TRBJ2-1. CDR1 is DFQATT, CDR2 SNEGSKA, per germline (reference sequence). The CDR3 runs to 14 residues. The CDR3 protein is CSALHLSSYNEQFF.

CDR3 residues: CASSQDKGGYEQYF. The J gene is TRBJ2-7, the V gene TRBV4-3; TCRdb lists TRBD2, though no DNA is available to test this call. The CDR3 consists of 14 residues. CDR1 and CDR2 (germline): LGHNA, YSLEER.

The CDR3 here is CASSPSGTVLSTDTQYF. The V and J genes are TRBV28 and TRBJ2-3; lacking DNA, the TRBD1 call made by TCRdb goes unchecked. CDR3 length: 17 amino acids. Germline lookup yields CDR1 MDHEN and CDR2 SYDVKM.

V is TRBV6-5 and J is TRBJ1-6. The CDR3 extends over 18 amino acids. Germline CDR1 reads MNHEY; CDR2 reads SVGAGI. CDR3: CASSYSFQPDSYNSPLHF.

V gene TRBV29-1 combines with J gene TRBJ2-7. This CDR3 contains 11 residues. The germline CDR1 and CDR2 sequences are SQVTM and ANQGSEA. CDR3 sequence: CRVKVSYEQYF.

The chain couples TRBV9 to TRBJ2-1; the D gene TCRdb calls, TRBD1, cannot be checked with no DNA. Germline-derived CDR1 and CDR2 are SGDLS and YYNGEE. This CDR3 contains 15 residues. CDR3 loop: CASSGGYPRHDEQFF.

This sequence joins TRBV29-1 and TRBJ2-1; checking the TCRdb D call of TRBD2 is not possible without DNA. CDR3 length: 17 amino acids. Germline CDR1 SQVTM, CDR2 ANQGSEA. CDR3 sequence: CSVEDYRTSGSYGEQFF.

This sequence joins TRBV12-3 or TRBV12-4 and TRBJ2-1. The CDR3 covers 15 residues. This CDR3 is CASSLAPTRLDEQFF.

The chain employs TRBV29-1 and TRBJ1-2; TCRdb outputs TRBD1, but without DNA this stays unchecked. Germline CDR1 is SQVTM and CDR2 is ANQGSEA. The CDR3 has 13 residues. CDR3 region: CSVDGGSNYGYTF. Together with reference TRBV29-1 and TRBJ1-2, the CDR3 gives the full variable domain: SAVISQKPSRDICQRGTSLTIQCQVDSQVTMMFWYRQQPGQSLTLIATANQGSEATYESGFVIDKFPISRPNLTFSTLTVSNMSPEDSSIYLCSVDGGSNYGYTFGSGTRLTVV.

This chain joins TRBV19 and TRBJ2-7. The germline gives CDR1 LNHDA, CDR2 SQIVND (reference sequence). The CDR3 consists of 14 residues. The CDR3 region is CASSIGHTSGEQYF.

The J gene is TRBJ2-7, the V gene TRBV2; with no DNA, the TCRdb D assignment of TRBD1 cannot be verified. The germline gives CDR1 SNHLY, CDR2 FYNNEI. The CDR3 sequence is 12 residues long. The CDR3 protein is CASRARDREQYF.

The chain has TRBV28 and TRBJ2-1; TCRdb's D gene call, TRBD2, goes unchecked for lack of DNA. Germline CDR1 is MDHEN and CDR2 is SYDVKM. CDR3 length: 13 amino acids. CDR3 in amino acids: CASSWRGNNEQFF.

V is TRBV12-3 or TRBV12-4 and J is TRBJ1-1; the D call from TCRdb, TRBD1, cannot be confirmed without DNA. This CDR3 comprises 15 residues. The CDR3 reads CASSLIDRARAEAFF.

This chain joins TRBV9 and TRBJ2-7; TCRdb selects TRBD2, and the lack of DNA leaves this call unchecked. The CDR3 runs 15 residues. Germline V gives CDR1 SGDLS, CDR2 YYNGEE. The CDR3 is CASSAYVAGGAEQYF. Looking up the rest from reference TRBV9 and TRBJ2-7 gives the full variable domain: DSGVTQTPKHLITATGQRVTLRCSPRSGDLSVYWYQQSLDQGLQFLIQYYNGEERAKGNILERFSAQQFPDLHSELNLSSLELGDSALYFCASSAYVAGGAEQYFGPGTRLTVT.

CDR3 in amino acids: CSASITGVLSYEQYF. The chain recombines TRBV20-1 with TRBJ2-7; TCRdb selects TRBD1, and the lack of DNA leaves this call unchecked. CDR1 DFQATT and CDR2 SNEGSKA come from the germline V gene (reference sequence). The CDR3 runs 15 residues.

The rearrangement joins TRBV2 to TRBJ2-1. CDR3 length: 12 residues. Per the germline V gene, CDR1 is SNHLY and CDR2 is FYNNEI. CDR3 sequence reads: CASSDRPDEQFF.